This T cell receptor beta chain was sequenced in a study of response to subunit inactivated influenza vaccine. Study-wide results and caveats: That few new T cells are recruited by each seasonal influenza vaccination was the authors' suggestion.

In regard to this clonotype: The antigen is undetermined.

With 4 bases clipped from V and 1 base from J, the junction kept 11 bases outside the gene matches. The CDR3 sequence is 17 residues long. Germline assignment: CDR1 SGHKS and CDR2 YYEKEE (reference sequence). TCRdb independently ran MiXCR on the RT-PCR reads; one entry per CDR3 protein. The sample lists some 800,000 distinct CDR3 sequences; around 21% were seen once. This sequence joins TRBV5-5 and TRBJ2-4; 7 bases are a match to TRBD2. The sample in question was PBMCs from blood, obtained more than 4 days after vaccination. The sequence was obtained from a man aged 45-65 years who received an inactivated influenza vaccine. The CDR3 region has the DNA TGTGCCAGCAGCCTGGGGGGGTTCACCCTCGCCAAAAACATTCAGTACTTC. Protein sequence: CASSLGGFTLAKNIQYF.